This T cell receptor beta chain was obtained from a study of T cells in narcolepsy. The table lists this clone with a count of one. TCRdb's copy holds only in-frame clones and misses some; the assay was immunoSEQ multiplex PCR. The profile covers some 30,000 clones, with around 87% appearing a single time and around 0.83% taken by the ten largest. CDR1 SQVTM and CDR2 ANQGSEA come from the germline V gene. The CDR3 has 12 residues. The junction had 7 bases not matched to a gene; V was cut back by 6 bases and J by 6 bases. The V call is TRBV29-1, the J call TRBJ1-1; 7 bases are a match to TRBD1. The sequenced sample consisted of CD45RA- memory CD4+ T cells from PBMCs. This TCR came from a human donor with narcolepsy. The chain's CDR3 is CSVNPGGSEAFF. The DNA for the CDR3 is TGCAGCGTGAATCCAGGGGGGTCTGAAGCTTTCTTT.